This note documents a single TCR beta chain sequence. These data are taken from a study of control samples from healthy donors and cancer patients. This CDR3 spans 15 amino acids. V was shortened by 4 bases and J by 5 bases, with 15 bases between the two germline ends. From germline, CDR1 is SGHNT and CDR2 YYREEE (reference sequence). This table comes from immunoSEQ multiplex PCR, and its TCRdb copy is limited to in-frame clones, with some not included. Among 150,000 to 180,000 clones, approximately 94% were seen once, and the ten largest hold approximately 6.1%. V and J are TRBV5-4 and TRBJ2-2; D is unclear. This TCR came from a man aged 40-49 years in good health. Source material: blood. CDR3 in DNA: TGTGCCAGCAGCGACCCCTGGGTCGGGACCGGGGAGCTGTTTTTT. Translation: CASSDPWVGTGELFF.